This T cell receptor (beta chain) was captured by sequencing in a study of cytomegalovirus exposure and HLA in healthy donors. Study results and limitations: Altogether, 150 to 200 TCR beta chains were recorded as cytomegalovirus-associated.

As regards this clone: Antigen specificity is unknown.

This table comes from immunoSEQ multiplex PCR, and its TCRdb copy is limited to in-frame clones, with some not included. The sample has about 82,000 clones; approximately 93% are singletons. This receptor was identified in a man aged 18 to 30 in good health and CMV-seronegative. The sequenced sample consisted of PBMCs.

Written as DNA, the CDR3 is TGTGCCAGCAGTGAACTTACTTTTAATCAGCCCCAGCATTTT. Translating it yields CASSELTFNQPQHF. This chain uses TRBV6-1 with TRBJ1-5; D remains ambiguous. In germline, CDR1 is MNHNS, CDR2 SASEGT. The CDR3 consists of 14 residues. Trimming took 2 bases from V and 4 from J, leaving 9 bases between them.